Each of the 25 T cell receptor beta chains below was sequenced from the same sample in a study of blood T cell repertoires in COVID-19 (dated by TCRdb to 2020 to 2021). Receptors were amplified or captured by the immunoSEQ multiplex PCR assay. TCRdb limited this immuneACCESS table to in-frame rearrangements with V and J called. A share of clones is missing; checked studies link under half to unresolved V genes, and the rest is unexplained. The sample has approximately 250,000 clones on record, approximately 88% of them singletons. In total, the top ten clones hold 2.5% to 3.5% of the sample. The sequenced material came from PBMCs or T cells enriched from blood (not recorded which). These receptors were collected from a woman in her thirties or forties who had been exposed to COVID-19.

The gene calls are TRBV28 and TRBJ1-2; D call uncertain. The V gene lost 5 bases and the J gene lost 4 bases, with 14 bases spanning the gap. The germline CDR1 and CDR2 sequences are MDHEN and SYDVKM. CDR3 size: 14 residues. The CDR3 sequence: CASSTGLERYGYTF. CDR3 DNA: TGTGCCAGCAGTACCGGACTAGAACGCTATGGCTACACCTTC.

This clone appeared once. The V call is TRBV28, the J call TRBJ1-2; weak D call: TRBD1 (5 bases). The germline gives CDR1 MDHEN, CDR2 SYDVKM. The CDR3 has 17 residues. Trimming cost V 5 bases and J 2 bases, with 21 bases left between them. CDR3 coding DNA: TGTGCCAGCAGTGAATCCATCAATAAAAAGGGGAACTATGGCTACACCTTC. It yields the protein CASSESINKKGNYGYTF.

This sequence joins TRBV7-9 and TRBJ2-5, with D perhaps matching TRBD2 (6 bases). This CDR3 spans 14 amino acids. V shed 5 bases and J shed 7 bases, with 17 bases lying between them. Germline-derived CDR1 and CDR2 are SEHNR and FQNEAQ (reference sequence). This CDR3 reads CASSAVKGTGTQYF. The DNA for the CDR3 is TGTGCCAGCAGCGCCGTGAAGGGGACTGGGACCCAGTACTTC.

CDR3: CATRRIGQGDNEQYF. CDR3 bases: TGTGCCACCCGAAGGATCGGACAGGGGGATAACGAGCAGTACTTC. V and J are TRBV19 and TRBJ2-7; TRBD1 matches at 10 bases. This CDR3 spans 15 amino acids. The V gene end was trimmed by 10 bases and the J gene end by 5 bases; junction bases not matched to a gene: 14. Per germline, CDR1 LNHDA and CDR2 SQIVND (reference sequence). Full variable domain (remainder filled in from reference TRBV19 and TRBJ2-7): DGGITQSPKYLFRKEGQNVTLSCEQNLNHDAMYWYRQDPGQGLRLIYYSQIVNDFQKGDIAEGYSVSREKKESFPLTVTSAQKNPTAFYLCATRRIGQGDNEQYFGPGTRLTVT.

The chain recombines TRBV6-5 with TRBJ1-1, with 9 bases aligning to TRBD1. There are 15 residues in the CDR3. V was clipped by 0 bases and J by 4 bases; unmatched bases: 3. CDR1 and CDR2 from the germline V gene are MNHEY and SVGAGI. In nucleotides, the CDR3 is TGTGCCAGCAGTTACTCGGGACAGGGACGCACTGAAGCTTTCTTT. Amino acid sequence: CASSYSGQGRTEAFF.

The rearrangement links TRBV6-5 to TRBJ1-5; 9 bases are a match to TRBD1. The length of the CDR3 is 14 residues. Trimming at V came to 5 bases and at J to 6 bases, leaving 5 bases not matched to a gene. CDR1 and CDR2 from the germline V gene are MNHEY and SVGAGI. The CDR3 region is CASSPTGGGQPQHF. CDR3 coding DNA: TGTGCCAGCAGTCCGACAGGGGGAGGTCAGCCCCAGCATTTT.

The rearrangement links TRBV5-6 to TRBJ1-5; weak D call: TRBD1 (6 bases). V lost 0 bases and J lost 7, with 11 bases in between. This CDR3 spans 14 amino acids. Germline CDR1 SGHDT, CDR2 YYEEEE. As DNA, the CDR3 is TGTGCCAGCAGCTTGGCCCCGGGGGGCCAGCCCCAGCATTTT. Protein: CASSLAPGGQPQHF. Looking up the rest from reference TRBV5-6 and TRBJ1-5 gives the full variable domain: DAGVTQSPTHLIKTRGQQVTLRCSPKSGHDTVSWYQQALGQGPQFIFQYYEEEERQRGNFPDRFSGHQFPNYSSELNVNALLLGDSALYLCASSLAPGGQPQHFGDGTRLSIL.

The V gene is TRBV6-5, the J gene TRBJ1-2, with 8 bases lining up with TRBD1. Germline lookup yields CDR1 MNHEY and CDR2 SVGAGI. The V and J ends lost 6 bases and 2 bases, in that order; junction bases with no gene match: 5. This CDR3 spans 14 amino acids. The CDR3 sequence: CASSGGTGNYGYTF. CDR3 DNA: TGTGCCAGCAGCGGCGGGACAGGAAACTATGGCTACACCTTC.

Note on this clone: The junction and the germline gene differ at one end; a read error may be behind it. The genes are TRBV5-1 and TRBJ1-5, with 8 bases matching TRBD1. Germline lookup yields CDR1 SGHRS and CDR2 YFSETQ. This CDR3 is built from 14 residues. Here the CDR3 DNA reads TGTGCCAGCAGCCTAACAGGGGGGAATCCGCCCCAGCATTTT. It is translated as CASSLTGGNPPQHF.

V gene TRBV9 combines with J gene TRBJ2-3; 7 nucleotides line up with TRBD2. Trimming removed 2 bases from V and 2 bases from J; junction bases left unmatched: 14. Germline CDR1 is SGDLS and CDR2 is YYNGEE. This CDR3 is 18 amino acids long. The CDR3 bases are TGTGCCAGCAGCGTCCGGGACGGAGGTAGCGGGTACACAGATACGCAGTATTTT. Translating it yields CASSVRDGGSGYTDTQYF.

The V call is TRBV27, the J call TRBJ2-1, with TRBD2 identical over 9 bases. The germline gives CDR1 MNHEY, CDR2 SMNVEV (reference sequence). The V and J ends lost 2 bases and 13 bases, in that order; junction bases with no gene match: 9. The CDR3 length is 14 residues. CDR3 sequence: CASSLGGRATKQFF. The DNA of the CDR3 is TGTGCCAGCAGTTTAGGCGGGAGGGCCACTAAACAGTTCTTC.

This rearrangement joins TRBV19 to TRBJ2-7; 7 bases are shared with TRBD1. Trimming removed 3 bases from V and 2 bases from J; junction bases left unmatched: 4. The V gene's germline CDR1 is LNHDA and CDR2 SQIVND (reference sequence). The CDR3 length is 14 residues. The CDR3 sequence is CASSIQGQPYEQYF. CDR3 in DNA: TGTGCCAGTAGTATTCAGGGACAGCCCTACGAGCAGTACTTC. Variable domain in full (rest from reference TRBV19 and TRBJ2-7): DGGITQSPKYLFRKEGQNVTLSCEQNLNHDAMYWYRQDPGQGLRLIYYSQIVNDFQKGDIAEGYSVSREKKESFPLTVTSAQKNPTAFYLCASSIQGQPYEQYFGPGTRLTVT.

This chain uses TRBV6-4 with TRBJ1-2; the match to TRBD1 covers 7 bases. The CDR3 runs to 19 residues. The germline CDR1 and CDR2 sequences are MRHNA and SNTAGT. With V trimmed by 6 bases and J by 5 bases, 24 bases remained unmatched. The CDR3 sequence is CASRSLGQFRAPGCYGYTF. The DNA for the CDR3 is TGTGCCAGCAGATCCTTGGGACAGTTCAGGGCGCCTGGTTGTTATGGCTACACCTTC.

The chain links TRBV5-1 to TRBJ1-2; TRBD1 might be the D (6 bases). Trimming took off 2 bases at V and 7 bases at J, with 15 bases between the two ends. CDR3 length equals 14 residues. CDR1 is SGHRS, CDR2 YFSETQ, per germline. CDR3 residues: CASSLAGAAGGYTF. The CDR3, as DNA: TGCGCCAGCAGCTTAGCAGGGGCCGCGGGTGGCTACACCTTC.

V is TRBV9 and J is TRBJ2-4, with a weak D call TRBD2 (6 bases). The CDR3 length is 16 residues. The germline gives CDR1 SGDLS, CDR2 YYNGEE. V was pared by 7 bases and J by 0 bases, with 17 bases between. CDR3 sequence reads: CASPRRELLAKNIQYF. In DNA form, the CDR3 reads TGTGCCAGCCCCCGGAGGGAGTTACTAGCCAAAAACATTCAGTACTTC.

This clone showed up just a few times. The chain carries TRBV11-2 and TRBJ2-7; 8 bases are shared with TRBD2. This CDR3 has 15 amino acids. Germline CDR1 SGHAT, CDR2 FQNNGV. Germline trimming cut 0 bases from V and 4 bases from J; bases unmatched to any gene: 5. DNA of the CDR3: TGTGCCAGCAGCTTAGACCGGGAGGGCCCATACGAGCAGTACGTC. Residues: CASSLDREGPYEQYV.

The J gene is TRBJ1-6, the V gene TRBV6-2 or TRBV6-3; TRBD1 agrees at 9 bases. The germline gives CDR1 MNHEY, CDR2 SVGEGT. V trimming: 4 bases; J trimming: 10 bases; junction bases outside the gene matches: 11. The CDR3 spans 16 residues. As DNA, the CDR3 is TGTGCCAGCAGTTTTATACCGGGACAGGGTGGCTCACCCCTCCACTTT. It specifies CASSFIPGQGGSPLHF.

This chain uses TRBV9 with TRBJ2-2; TRBD2 matches at 14 bases. This CDR3 region has 21 residues. CDR1 and CDR2 (germline): SGDLS, YYNGEE. Unmatched junction bases numbered 14, after V lost 1 base and J lost 3 bases. This chain's CDR3 is CASSVPPGTSGRRVDTGELFF. The CDR3 bases are TGTGCCAGCAGCGTACCCCCTGGGACTAGCGGGAGACGGGTGGACACCGGGGAGCTGTTTTTT.

The chain couples TRBV4-3 to TRBJ1-1, with 7 bases matching TRBD1. CDR1 is LGHNA, CDR2 YSLEER, per germline. V lost 6 bases and J lost 4; bases outside the gene matches: 14. The CDR3 length is 16 residues. The CDR3 DNA follows: TGCGCCAGCAGTCGCGAAGCAGGGGGATGGATCACTGAAGCTTTCTTT. Its translation: CASSREAGGWITEAFF.

This sequence joins TRBV30 and TRBJ2-1, with D perhaps matching TRBD2 (6 bases). The CDR3 covers 15 residues. The germline V gene has CDR1 GTSNPN and CDR2 SVGIG (reference sequence). V shed 3 bases and J shed 6 bases, with 18 bases lying between them. The CDR3 sequence: CAWRPVWRRGNEQFF. The CDR3 bases are TGTGCCTGGAGACCCGTTTGGAGGAGGGGCAATGAGCAGTTCTTC. Together with reference TRBV30 and TRBJ2-1, the CDR3 gives the full variable domain: SQTIHQWPATLVQPVGSPLSLECTVEGTSNPNLYWYRQAAGRGLQLLFYSVGIGQISSEVPQNLSASRPQDRQFILSSKKLLLSDSGFYLCAWRPVWRRGNEQFFGPGTRLTVL.

The chain recombines TRBV6-5 with TRBJ1-4; the D is unclear. The CDR3 spans 15 residues. V was pared by 0 bases and J by 1 base, with 6 bases between. Germline loops: CDR1 MNHEY, CDR2 SVGAGI. This CDR3 reads CASSYSGGTNEKLFF. For the CDR3, the DNA is TGTGCCAGCAGTTACTCGGGAGGAACTAATGAAAAACTGTTTTTT.

The rearrangement links TRBV3-1 (or the pseudogene TRBV3-2) to TRBJ1-1; TRBD1 is a possible D gene (6 bases). The germline V and J ends were trimmed by 1 base and 9 bases, with 15 bases remaining between them. Germline V gene data show CDR1 as LGHDT and CDR2 as YNNKEL (reference sequence). This CDR3 comprises 14 residues. CDR3 in amino acids: CASSQGSHRVQAFF. The CDR3 nucleotides are TGTGCCAGCAGCCAAGGGAGCCACAGGGTACAAGCTTTCTTT.

CDR3 nucleotides: TGTGCCAGCAGTCGGGACACTCCTGCCTATGGCTACACCTTC. It yields the protein CASSRDTPAYGYTF. The genes are TRBV7-3 and TRBJ1-2, with a weak D call TRBD1 (6 bases). Germline V gene data show CDR1 as SGHTA and CDR2 as FQGTGA. Trimming shortened V by 6 bases and J by 4 bases, and 15 bases separated the two germline ends. This CDR3 has 14 amino acids.

The V call is TRBV7-2, the J call TRBJ2-3; D may be TRBD2 (5 bases). Looked up from germline, CDR1 is SGHTA and CDR2 is FQGNSA. The length of the CDR3 is 13 residues. Trimming took off 5 bases at V and 4 bases at J, with 10 bases between the two ends. Here the CDR3 DNA reads TGTGCCAGCAGCCGGAGGATGGCAGATACGCAGTATTTT. Protein: CASSRRMADTQYF. Together with reference TRBV7-2 and TRBJ2-3, the CDR3 gives the full variable domain: GAGVSQSPSNKVTEKGKDVELRCDPISGHTALYWYRQSLGQGLEFLIYFQGNSAPDKSGLPSDRFSAERTGGSVSTLTIQRTQQEDSAVYLCASSRRMADTQYFGPGTRLTVL.

The gene calls are TRBV7-2 and TRBJ1-1, with D hard to call. The germline CDR1 and CDR2 sequences are SGHTA and FQGNSA. The CDR3 has 15 residues. The V and J ends lost 0 bases and 2 bases respectively, with 10 bases between them. The CDR3 is CASSLARGGNTEAFF. DNA of the CDR3: TGTGCCAGCAGCTTAGCACGGGGTGGTAACACTGAAGCTTTCTTT.